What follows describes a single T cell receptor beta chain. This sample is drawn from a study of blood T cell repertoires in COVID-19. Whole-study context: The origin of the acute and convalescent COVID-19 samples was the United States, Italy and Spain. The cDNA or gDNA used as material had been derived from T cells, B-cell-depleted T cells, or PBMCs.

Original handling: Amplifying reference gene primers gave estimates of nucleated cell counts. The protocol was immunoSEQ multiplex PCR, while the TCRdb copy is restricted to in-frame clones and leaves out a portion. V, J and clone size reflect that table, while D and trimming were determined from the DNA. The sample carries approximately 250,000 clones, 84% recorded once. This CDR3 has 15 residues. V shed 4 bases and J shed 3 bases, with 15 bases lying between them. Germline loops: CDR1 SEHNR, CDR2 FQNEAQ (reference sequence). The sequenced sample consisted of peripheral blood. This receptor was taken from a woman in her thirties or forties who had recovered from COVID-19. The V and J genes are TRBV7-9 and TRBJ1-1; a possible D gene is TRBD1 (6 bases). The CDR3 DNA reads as TGTGCCAGCAGCTCGAGGTACGAGGGGGACACTGAAGCTTTCTTT. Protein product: CASSSRYEGDTEAFF.